The rows below give T cell receptor beta chains drawn from one sample of a study of control samples from healthy donors and cancer patients. Data came from immunoSEQ multiplex PCR; TCRdb stores just in-frame clones and leaves some out. The repertoire holds tens of thousands of clones, with approximately 94% as singletons. The sample was blood. The receptors derive from a woman between 25 and 40 years old in good health. CDR3s include the opening cysteine and the closing phenylalanine or tryptophan. D genes are given only for firm matches.

V,J,D,CDR3
TRBV5-1,TRBJ2-6,.,CASSLAGSGANVLTF
TRBV7-2,TRBJ1-5,.,CASSLQNNQPQHF
TRBV7-9,TRBJ1-2,.,CASTIYGTYGYTF
TRBV3-1/TRBV3-2,TRBJ1-1,TRBD1,CASSRGQGNEAFF
TRBV5-1,TRBJ2-6,.,CASSLESSGANVLTF
TRBV28,TRBJ1-6,.,CASSSMAPYNSPLHF
TRBV29-1,TRBJ1-2,.,CSTTPPESDYGYTF
TRBV5-1,TRBJ1-2,.,CASSFPLGRREDGYTF
TRBV2,TRBJ1-2,TRBD1,CASGQDGYTF
TRBV9,TRBJ2-7,TRBD1,CASSVGDRGPYEQYF
TRBV25-1,TRBJ1-6,.,CASSGAYSNSPLHF
TRBV30,TRBJ2-1,TRBD2,CAWDRLAGNYNEQFF
TRBV5-1,TRBJ1-4,.,CASSLAEGSNEKLFF
TRBV19,TRBJ2-7,.,CASSVGTANEQYF
TRBV19,TRBJ2-1,.,CASSTRLGGHEQFF
TRBV5-1,TRBJ2-7,.,CASRSGRTPYEQYF
TRBV2,TRBJ1-1,.,CASSEETEAFF
TRBV20-1,TRBJ2-4,.,CSAMAKNIQYF
TRBV12-3/TRBV12-4,TRBJ2-7,TRBD1,CASTWDRGYEQYF
TRBV7-3,TRBJ2-5,.,CASSSTREETQYF
TRBV7-3,TRBJ2-5,.,CASSLDLGETQYF
TRBV19,TRBJ1-2,TRBD1,CASSPRDREALNYGYTF
TRBV18,TRBJ2-3,.,CASRYRGAETDTQYF
TRBV19,TRBJ1-2,TRBD1,CASSTPTGGNYGYTF
TRBV16,TRBJ2-7,.,CASSQSSWGLAREQYF
TRBV4-1,TRBJ1-5,TRBD1,CASSQGQGRVEPQHF
TRBV2,TRBJ2-1,TRBD2,CASSETSGGYEQFF
TRBV5-1,TRBJ1-1,.,CASSLGASTEAFF
TRBV7-3,TRBJ2-2,.,CASSLTGDGELFF
TRBV18,TRBJ1-5,.,CASSTLDNSNQPQHF
TRBV12-5,TRBJ1-2,TRBD1,CASGLSGGDGYTF
TRBV28,TRBJ2-1,TRBD2,CASIPRDYGGNEQFF
TRBV7-9,TRBJ2-3,.,CASSFVGYTDTQYF
TRBV19,TRBJ1-5,.,CASVGSSSNQPQHF
TRBV18,TRBJ1-6,.,CASSAMESGDSPLHF
TRBV19,TRBJ1-5,TRBD1,CASSINRQGAHQPQHF
TRBV2,TRBJ1-1,TRBD1,CASNLPGQVSEVAFF
TRBV7-3,TRBJ2-2,.,CASSLVGGNTGELFF
TRBV5-4,TRBJ1-4,TRBD1,CASSGQGYGEKLFF
TRBV4-1,TRBJ2-1,.,CASSPHGDLSYNEQFF
TRBV6-2/TRBV6-3,TRBJ2-7,.,CASSLLGYEQYF
TRBV19,TRBJ2-1,TRBD2,CASSITSGGATEQFF
TRBV6-4,TRBJ2-2,.,CASSGSATGELFF
TRBV19,TRBJ2-6,.,CASSDGVSGANVLTF
TRBV10-3,TRBJ1-1,.,CAISASRNTEAFF
TRBV3-1/TRBV3-2,TRBJ2-5,.,CASSTIAVETQYF
TRBV9,TRBJ1-5,TRBD1,CASSAGDRINQPQHF
TRBV2,TRBJ1-3,TRBD1,CASTGGAIGNTIYF
TRBV3-1/TRBV3-2,TRBJ2-7,TRBD1,CASSQEMGNRGAYEQYF
TRBV28,TRBJ1-5,.,CASSTPGAQPQHF
TRBV3-1/TRBV3-2,TRBJ1-6,.,CASSQDNRKNSPLHF
TRBV7-2,TRBJ1-2,.,CASSLDIYSNYGYTF
TRBV28,TRBJ1-5,.,CASSLQQRRNVTQHF
TRBV5-1,TRBJ1-4,TRBD1,CASSLEGGASAKREKLFF
TRBV27,TRBJ1-1,TRBD1,CASAGKTGINTEAFF
TRBV28,TRBJ2-5,.,CASSFIRISQETQYF
TRBV30,TRBJ1-4,TRBD1,CAWARDRNEKLFF